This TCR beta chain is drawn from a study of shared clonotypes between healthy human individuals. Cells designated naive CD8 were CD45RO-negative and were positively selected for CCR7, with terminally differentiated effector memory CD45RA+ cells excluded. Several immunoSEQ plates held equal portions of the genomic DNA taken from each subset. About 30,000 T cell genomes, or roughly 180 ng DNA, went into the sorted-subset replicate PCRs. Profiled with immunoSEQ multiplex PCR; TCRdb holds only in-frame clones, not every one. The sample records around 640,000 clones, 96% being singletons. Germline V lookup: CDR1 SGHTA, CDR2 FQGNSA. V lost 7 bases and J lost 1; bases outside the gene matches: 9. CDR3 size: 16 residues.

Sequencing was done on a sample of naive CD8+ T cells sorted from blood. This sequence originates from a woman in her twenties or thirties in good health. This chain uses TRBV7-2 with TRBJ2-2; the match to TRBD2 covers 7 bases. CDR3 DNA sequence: TGTGCCAGCAACCCGTGGCGGGAGCGGAACACCGGGGAGCTGTTTTTT. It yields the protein CASNPWRERNTGELFF.